This TCR beta chain was documented in a study of sequential checkpoint blockade in melanoma (dated by TCRdb to the late 2010s). At the level of the whole study: Using 1:1 randomization, the trial assigned patients either to first-line nivolumab followed by ipilimumab (arm A) or to ipilimumab followed by nivolumab (arm B). Both trial sequences were followed by maintenance nivolumab. Broader findings and caveats from the paper: Validation of the response-prediction model combining TCR metrics and mutation burden is needed in larger, independent patient cohorts.

The sample's treatment or condition label is to be understood as: randomized to nivolumab then ipilimumab (arm A) or the reverse (arm B). None of the patients in the trial had previously been given DNA-damaging chemotherapy. A FACS Aria II flow cytometer was used to sort live CD3+CD8+ cells that were negative for CD19 and CD56 from thawed PBMCs. CheckMate 064, a randomized, open-label phase II trial of sequential checkpoint blockade, was the source of the samples, all of which came from patients with melanoma. Peripheral blood mononuclear cells were obtained through leukapheresis, purified using Ficoll-Paque, and frozen in human serum containing around 9.6% DMSO. Right after sorting, the blood CD3+CD8+ cells were verified to be >95% pure, and DNA extraction followed. The CDR3, from cysteine to phenylalanine, totals 15 residues. Left in the record is the CDR3 DNA by itself, 45 bases read in frame from the first base. The junction shows trimming of 3 bases on V and 8 bases on J, and the gene matches do not reach 10 bases of it. Reading the germline V gene gives CDR1 MNHEY and CDR2 SVGAGI.

Details on this clone: The target of this receptor is not known. One base away there is no much larger clone; base qualities are not given.

The immunoSEQ Assay was used to immunosequence TCRbeta CDR3 regions from genomic DNA. Prior to high-throughput sequencing, genomic DNA was amplified by bias-controlled multiplex PCR. In the authors' own workflow: To quantify the absolute abundance of each unique TCRbeta CDR3 region, the sequences were collapsed and filtered. Clonality, defined as 1 minus Pielou's evenness, was calculated using productive rearrangements only. A previously published method was used to identify clones with significantly greater frequencies in on-treatment samples than in baseline samples. Held by TCRdb, this immuneACCESS table contains in-frame sequences only and omits some clones. Under half of the omission traces to an unresolved V gene where checked; the cause of the rest is unknown. V and J calls and clone size follow that table, whereas D and trimming were derived from the DNA. Present in this sample are 20,000 or so clones, just under 75% of which were seen just once. The ten largest clones add up to approximately 20% of the sample.

This receptor was obtained from a human donor with melanoma. The starting material was CD8+ T cells sorted from blood (inferred from file names), obtained from a patient given nivolumab and ipilimumab in sequence. Recombination joined TRBV6-5 with TRBJ1-1, with 9 bases aligning to TRBD1. The CDR3 in this case is CASSYRTGDSLEAFF. DNA sequence: TGTGCCAGCAGTTATCGGACAGGGGACTCTTTGGAAGCTTTCTTT.